This section outlines one T cell receptor (beta chain) sequence together with its context. Looked up from germline, CDR1 is SGHTS and CDR2 is YDEGEE. CDR3 length: 14 amino acids. V shed 4 bases and J 5 bases; nucleotides not matched to a gene: 5. The data stem from a study of blood T cell repertoires in COVID-19. The data were produced by immunoSEQ multiplex PCR, yet TCRdb's version contains in-frame clones alone and is incomplete. The table records 68,000 or so clones, around 84% of them present only once. V is TRBV5-8 and J is TRBJ1-1, with 10 bases fitting TRBD1. The clonotype was recovered from a man over 45 with acute or convalescent COVID-19. The specimen sequenced was peripheral blood. The CDR3 DNA follows: TGTGCCAGCAGCATTTCGGGACAGGGGACTGAAGCTTTCTTT. It is translated as CASSISGQGTEAFF.